These T cell receptor beta chains were read from a single sample in a study of blood T cell repertoires in COVID-19. Assay used: immunoSEQ multiplex PCR; TCRdb lists only in-frame clones, some missing. This sample has 350,000 to 450,000 clones, with roughly nine tenths found just once. The sequencing input was PBMCs or T cells enriched from blood (not recorded which). The receptors originated from a man aged 30 to 39 who had recovered from COVID-19. Both conserved end residues are part of each CDR3. The order of the fields is V gene, D gene, J gene, clone size, CDR3 length, CDR3 DNA, CDR3 protein. The D gene is left open where the match is weak. The size entry is marked missing in some rows and otherwise reads once, few, many or a size class.

TRBV5-1,TRBD2,TRBJ2-7,-,13,TGCGCCAGCAGGAGCGGGAGCGCATACGAGCAGTACTTC,CASRSGSAYEQYF
TRBV7-9,-,TRBJ1-2,-,15,TGTGCCAGCAGCTTAGCCGCTGCGGCTAACTATGGCTACACCTTC,CASSLAAAANYGYTF
TRBV7-9,TRBD1,TRBJ2-5,-,15,TGTGCCAGCAGCCAACCTGGGACAGGCCAAGAGACCCAGTACTTC,CASSQPGTGQETQYF
TRBV4-2,-,TRBJ2-7,-,15,TGTGCCAGCAGCCAAGATCGAGAGACAACCTACGAGCAGTACTTC,CASSQDRETTYEQYF
TRBV7-2,-,TRBJ2-3,few,16,TGTGCCAGCAGCTTAGCGAGCGGACTGATCACAGATACGCAGTATTTT,CASSLASGLITDTQYF
TRBV18,-,TRBJ1-6,-,14,TGTGCCAGCTCACCACCGCCGGGTTTCTCACCCCTCCACTTT,CASSPPPGFSPLHF
TRBV19,TRBD2,TRBJ2-1,-,15,TGTGCCAGTAGTAGGCGGGAGGATTCCTACAATGAGCAGTTCTTC,CASSRREDSYNEQFF
TRBV4-1,TRBD1,TRBJ2-2,-,15,TGCGCCAGCAGCCCGACAGGGGAAAACACCGGGGAGCTGTTTTTT,CASSPTGENTGELFF
TRBV18,-,TRBJ1-2,-,14,TGTGCCAGCTCACCACAGGAAGGGAGGCATGGCTACACCTTC,CASSPQEGRHGYTF
TRBV19,TRBD1,TRBJ2-7,few,14,TGTGCCAGTAGTATGAGGGGGCCGAACTACGAGCAGTACTTC,CASSMRGPNYEQYF
TRBV2,-,TRBJ2-7,-,12,TGTGCCAGCAGCGTGACAGTAGGCGAGCAGTACTTC,CASSVTVGEQYF
TRBV3-1/TRBV3-2,-,TRBJ2-2,-,15,TGTGCCAGCAGCCAAGGTCTAACAGGGATCGGGGAGCTGTTTTTT,CASSQGLTGIGELFF
TRBV24-1,TRBD2,TRBJ2-1,few,14,TGTGCCACCAGTGATTTTCGGGAGGTAAATGAGCAGTTCTTC,CATSDFREVNEQFF
TRBV21-1,-,TRBJ1-1,once,14,TGTGCCAGCAGCAAAGGCACTATGAACACTGAAGCTTTCTTT,CASSKGTMNTEAFF
TRBV5-1,TRBD1,TRBJ1-3,-,17,TGCGCCAGCAGCTTGGAGGGACAGTCGGACTCTGGAAACACCATATATTTT,CASSLEGQSDSGNTIYF
TRBV3-1/TRBV3-2,-,TRBJ1-1,-,12,TGTGCCAGCAGCCAAAGAGTGACTGAAGCTTTCTTT,CASSQRVTEAFF
TRBV6-1,-,TRBJ1-4,-,15,TGTGCCAGCAGTGAAGCTTGGGGGCTTAATGAAAAACTGTTTTTT,CASSEAWGLNEKLFF
TRBV19,TRBD1,TRBJ1-6,-,15,TGTGCCAGTAGTGACAGGGGGGTTTGGAATTCACCCCTCCACTTT,CASSDRGVWNSPLHF
TRBV18,TRBD2,TRBJ2-7,-,18,TGTGCCAGCTCACCACCGTTGAGGTTGGCGGGAGTGGCGGATGAGCAGTACTTC,CASSPPLRLAGVADEQYF
TRBV6-6,-,TRBJ2-5,-,16,TGTGCCAGCAGTTTCTTTACTAGCCCAATACAAGAGACCCAGTACTTC,CASSFFTSPIQETQYF
TRBV7-9,-,TRBJ1-3,-,16,TGTGCCAGCAGCCGCCTGACAGGTCACTCTGGAAACACCATATATTTT,CASSRLTGHSGNTIYF
TRBV12-3/TRBV12-4,TRBD2,TRBJ2-5,once,12,TGTGCCAGCAGAGGTAGCGGGGAGACCCAGTACTTC,CASRGSGETQYF
TRBV28,-,TRBJ1-1,-,16,TGTGCCAGCAATGGGGGGTCGGACATAATGAACACTGAAGCTTTCTTT,CASNGGSDIMNTEAFF
TRBV6-5,TRBD1,TRBJ1-5,-,15,TGTGCCAGCAGCTATTCCCGGGACAGAAATCAGCCCCAGCATTTT,CASSYSRDRNQPQHF
TRBV9,TRBD2,TRBJ2-2,-,18,TGTGCCAGCAGCATCGATAGCGGGAGGCCCGGATTAGCTAGGGAGCTGTTTTTT,CASSIDSGRPGLARELFF
TRBV9,-,TRBJ1-1,few,15,TGTGCCAGCAGCGCACTTCCTCAGGGGAACACTGAAGCTTTCTTT,CASSALPQGNTEAFF
TRBV19,-,TRBJ1-5,-,13,TGTGCCAGTAGTTTCCAGGTCAATCAGCCCCAGCATTTT,CASSFQVNQPQHF
TRBV24-1,TRBD2,TRBJ2-5,few,15,TGTGCCACCAGCCTACCCCCGGGGGGACGAGAGACCCAGTACTTC,CATSLPPGGRETQYF
TRBV9,TRBD1,TRBJ2-2,-,15,TGTGCCAGCAGCTCGGGACAGGGGTTGGCCGGGGAGCTGTTTTTT,CASSSGQGLAGELFF
TRBV28,-,TRBJ1-2,-,14,TGTGCCAGCAGTTTGATTGGACAGCTCTATGGCTACACCTTC,CASSLIGQLYGYTF
TRBV19,-,TRBJ2-7,-,14,TGTGCCAGTAGTATAGGGCCGGACAAATACGAGCAGTACTTC,CASSIGPDKYEQYF
TRBV4-1,-,TRBJ2-7,-,15,TGCGCCAGCAGCCAAGGACGGACGGACTACGGGGAGCAGTACTTC,CASSQGRTDYGEQYF
TRBV7-8,-,TRBJ2-7,-,14,TGTGCCAGCAGCTTACCCGTGGCCTCGGGGGAGCAGTACTTC,CASSLPVASGEQYF
TRBV4-1,TRBD2,TRBJ2-7,-,17,TGCGCCAGCAGCCGAGAATCCCTAGCGGGTACTCCCTACGAGCAGTACTTC,CASSRESLAGTPYEQYF
TRBV24-1,-,TRBJ2-7,-,13,TGTGCCACCAGTGAGACTCCGAGGAACGAGCAGTACTTC,CATSETPRNEQYF
TRBV27,TRBD1,TRBJ2-1,-,13,TGTGCCAGCACCCCAGGGGGTTACAATGAGCAGTTCTTC,CASTPGGYNEQFF
TRBV7-9,-,TRBJ2-5,-,15,TGTGCCAGCAATCAGGGGGGCAGGGGGCAAGAGACCCAGTACTTC,CASNQGGRGQETQYF
TRBV12-3/TRBV12-4,-,TRBJ1-2,-,12,TGTGCCAGCAGTTTGGAGGGGTTTGGCTACACCTTC,CASSLEGFGYTF
TRBV4-1,TRBD1,TRBJ2-3,-,14,TGCGCCAGCAGCCCCGGACAGGGGACAGATACGCAGTATTTT,CASSPGQGTDTQYF
TRBV28,-,TRBJ1-1,-,13,TGTGCCAGCAGTTTCCAACAGGTAGGGGAAGCTTTCTTT,CASSFQQVGEAFF
TRBV6-2/TRBV6-3,TRBD2,TRBJ2-5,-,16,TGTGCCAGCAGTTACGGTTTAGCGGGAGACACGGAGACCCAGTACTTC,CASSYGLAGDTETQYF
TRBV29-1,-,TRBJ2-1,-,12,TGCAGCGTAGGACAAAACCCCAATGAGCAGTTCTTC,CSVGQNPNEQFF
TRBV15,-,TRBJ1-1,-,16,TGTGCCACCAGCCTGAACGGGCCCCAAACAGGGCACCAGGCTTTCTTT,CATSLNGPQTGHQAFF
TRBV6-5,-,TRBJ1-1,-,13,TGTGCCAGCAGCCATACATTGAACACTGAAGCTTTCTTT,CASSHTLNTEAFF
TRBV29-1,TRBD1,TRBJ1-4,-,14,TGCAGCGTTGAGAGTCGACAGGGCGGTGAAAAACTGTTTTTT,CSVESRQGGEKLFF
TRBV3-1/TRBV3-2,TRBD2,TRBJ2-7,-,18,TGTGCCAGCAGCCAAGCACGGACTAGCGGGACCCACGCCTACGAGCAGTACTTC,CASSQARTSGTHAYEQYF
TRBV19,TRBD2,TRBJ2-1,-,15,TGTGCCAGTAGTAAACTAGCGGGGACCTACAATGAGCAGTTCTTC,CASSKLAGTYNEQFF
TRBV6-5,TRBD2,TRBJ2-1,-,16,TGTGCCAGCAGTTACTCAGCGGGGAGCTCCTACAATGAGCAGTTCTTC,CASSYSAGSSYNEQFF
TRBV27,TRBD2,TRBJ2-7,-,13,TGTGCCAGCAGACTAGCGGGAAGCTACGAGCAGTACTTC,CASRLAGSYEQYF
TRBV28,-,TRBJ2-7,-,13,TGTGCCAGCAGTTGGGAGGAGACCTACGAGCAGTACTTC,CASSWEETYEQYF